A selection of T cell receptor beta chains follows, all from one sample in a study of cytomegalovirus exposure and HLA in healthy donors. This table comes from immunoSEQ multiplex PCR, and its TCRdb copy is limited to in-frame clones, with some not included. The table lists fewer than 130,000 clones, approximately 89% of them singletons. Sequenced sample: PBMCs. The receptor set was obtained from a woman younger than 30 in good health and CMV-seronegative. Each CDR3 is given with its conserved first and last residue. A D gene is named only where the DNA matches it firmly. Clone size is stated in some rows and not others, as once, few, many or a class when expanded.

v_call	j_call	clone_size	d_call	cdr3_nt	cdr3_aa
TRBV5-5	TRBJ1-1	.	.	TGTGCCAGCAGCTACAGGGACACTGAAGCTTTCTTT	CASSYRDTEAFF
TRBV4-1	TRBJ1-2	.	.	TGCGCCAGCAGCCCTCTTTCTGGGCCAGGGCAGTATGGCTACACCTTC	CASSPLSGPGQYGYTF
TRBV6-4	TRBJ2-5	.	TRBD2	TGTGCCAGCAGTGACAACGGACTAGCGGGGGCCTCCGACCCCCAAGAGACCCAGTACTTC	CASSDNGLAGASDPQETQYF
TRBV5-6	TRBJ1-1	.	.	TGTGCCAGCAGCCCCGTTTGGCTGAACACTGAAGCTTTCTTT	CASSPVWLNTEAFF
TRBV28	TRBJ2-7	few	.	TGTGCCAGCAGTTTGAGCTTCTCCTACGAGCAGTACTTC	CASSLSFSYEQYF
TRBV5-6	TRBJ2-5	.	.	TGTGCCAGCAGCCGGGGAGGAGGGGAGACCCAGTACTTC	CASSRGGGETQYF
TRBV7-2	TRBJ1-4	.	TRBD1	TGTGCCAGCAGCCAAGGACAGGGAGGTGAAAAACTGTTTTTT	CASSQGQGGEKLFF
TRBV5-1	TRBJ1-2	.	TRBD1	TGCGCCAGCAGCTTTGGACAGGGAGTAAACTATGGCTACACCTTC	CASSFGQGVNYGYTF
TRBV30	TRBJ1-2	.	.	TGTGCCTTCCTAGAGGAGGGTCTGGAGGGGTATGGCTACACCTTC	CAFLEEGLEGYGYTF
TRBV7-3	TRBJ2-1	.	.	TGTGCCAGCAGCTTCAAGGGAGATGAGCAGTTCTTC	CASSFKGDEQFF
TRBV14	TRBJ1-5	.	.	TGTGCCAGCAGCAGCGAAGGGAGCCAGCCCCAGCATTTT	CASSSEGSQPQHF
TRBV27	TRBJ2-1	.	TRBD2	TGTACAAACGGGGGAGGGCCTGTGGGCGATGAGCAGTTCTTC	CTNGGGPVGDEQFF
TRBV19	TRBJ1-2	.	.	TGTGCCAGTAGTATCGCAACAGGGTCTAACTATGGCTACACCTTC	CASSIATGSNYGYTF
TRBV30	TRBJ1-2	.	.	TGTGCCTGGAAAGGGGATCATTCCAACTATGGCTACACCTTC	CAWKGDHSNYGYTF
TRBV19	TRBJ1-2	.	TRBD1	TGTGCCAGTAGTATTCTCGCCGCGACAGGGGGCAACTATGGCTACACCTTC	CASSILAATGGNYGYTF
TRBV11-2	TRBJ2-7	few	.	TGTGCCAGCAGCTTAGTAGACGAGCAGTACTTC	CASSLVDEQYF
TRBV18	TRBJ2-7	.	TRBD1	TGTGCCAGCTCACCGCGCAGGGGGCCGGGTGAGCAGTACTTC	CASSPRRGPGEQYF
TRBV30	TRBJ1-5	few	.	TGTGCCTGGAGTGTAGCGGGGCATTACAATCAGCCCCAGCATTTT	CAWSVAGHYNQPQHF
TRBV28	TRBJ1-5	few	.	TGTGCCAGCAGCCTGGGGGGTGGCAATCAGCCCCAGCATTTT	CASSLGGGNQPQHF
TRBV19	TRBJ1-5	once	.	TGTGCCAGTAGTATTATTTTACGGCTTGGACAGCGAGGATATCAGATTTTTAGCAATCAGCCCCAGCATTTT	CASSIILRLGQRGYQIFSNQPQHF
TRBV27	TRBJ2-7	few	TRBD1	TGTGCCAGCAGACTGACAGGGGGCGACGAGCAGTACTTC	CASRLTGGDEQYF
TRBV10-2	TRBJ1-4	.	TRBD1	TGCGCCAGCAGCCCGGTGTCAGGGGGTAATGAAAAACTGTTTTTT	CASSPVSGGNEKLFF
TRBV27	TRBJ1-2	.	TRBD1	TGTGCCAGCAGTTTAGGAACAGGGGAGGGCTACACCTTC	CASSLGTGEGYTF
TRBV4-1	TRBJ1-6	once	TRBD1	TGCGCCAGCAGCCAAGGGAGGGGGCTAGGTAATTCACCCCTCCACTTT	CASSQGRGLGNSPLHF
TRBV9	TRBJ2-2	.	.	TGTGCCAGCAGCGTAGCGTCTTCCGGCACCGGGGAGCTGTTTTTT	CASSVASSGTGELFF
TRBV7-9	TRBJ2-3	.	TRBD2	TGTGCCAGCAGCCGCCTGGGGGGGAGCACAGATACGCAGTATTTT	CASSRLGGSTDTQYF
TRBV5-1	TRBJ1-4	.	.	TGCGCCAGCAGCTTGGCCGGGAGGACTAATGAAAAACTGTTTTTT	CASSLAGRTNEKLFF
TRBV19	TRBJ2-1	.	TRBD2	TGTGCCAGTAGTCTTTCGGGACTAGCGGGCCATGAGCAGTTCTTC	CASSLSGLAGHEQFF
TRBV28	TRBJ1-1	.	.	TGTGCCAGCAGTAAACCGGCAGGGGCCGGTGAAGCTTTCTTT	CASSKPAGAGEAFF
TRBV2	TRBJ2-1	.	.	TGTGCCAGCAAACCGAACACAGACTCCTACAATGAGCAGTTCTTC	CASKPNTDSYNEQFF
TRBV9	TRBJ1-3	.	TRBD1	TGTGCCAGCAGCGCCCTAGGGGACAGCTCTGGAAACACCATATATTTT	CASSALGDSSGNTIYF
TRBV4-3	TRBJ2-7	.	TRBD1	TGCGCCAGCAGCCAAGAAGGAAACGGACAGGGGGCCTTCGAGCAGTACTTC	CASSQEGNGQGAFEQYF
TRBV19	TRBJ2-7	.	TRBD2	TGTGCCAGTAGTACGGTAGCGGGAGCGTACGAGCAGTACTTC	CASSTVAGAYEQYF
TRBV7-9	TRBJ2-1	.	.	TGTGCCAGCAGCCCATCGCCCGGTGAGGATGAGCAGTTCTTC	CASSPSPGEDEQFF
TRBV7-3	TRBJ2-2	.	.	TGTGCCAGCAGACCCCGATCGGACACCGGGGAGCTGTTTTTT	CASRPRSDTGELFF
TRBV2	TRBJ2-2	.	TRBD1	TGTGCCAGCACTCTTACCGGGACAGGCACCGGGGAGCTGTTTTTT	CASTLTGTGTGELFF
TRBV5-6	TRBJ1-2	.	TRBD1	TGTGCCAGCAGCTTGGCAGGGGGCGGCTCTGGCTACACCTTC	CASSLAGGGSGYTF
TRBV7-9	TRBJ2-5	.	.	TGTGCCAGCAGCTTAGACGGCGGGGTAGTTGCAGAGACCCAGTACTTC	CASSLDGGVVAETQYF
TRBV5-4	TRBJ2-1	.	.	TGTGCCAGCAGCCTTCCTATGATTGAGCAGTTCTTC	CASSLPMIEQFF
TRBV7-9	TRBJ1-3	.	.	TGTGCCAGCAGCGATGAACAGGGTACTGGAAACACCATATATTTT	CASSDEQGTGNTIYF
TRBV30	TRBJ2-3	.	.	TGTGCCTTACAGGGCACAGATACGCAGTATTTT	CALQGTDTQYF
TRBV4-1	TRBJ2-2	.	TRBD2	TGCGCCAGCAGCCAAGAGTTCGGGTTGGGTAGCGGGAGCCACACCGGGGAGCTGTTTTTT	CASSQEFGLGSGSHTGELFF
TRBV5-4	TRBJ1-1	.	.	TGTGCCAGCAGCTTGGCCGCTAACGGGGAAGCTTTCTTT	CASSLAANGEAFF
TRBV18	TRBJ1-1	.	.	TGTGCCAGCTCACCCCGAACAGGGAGCACTGAAGCTTTCTTT	CASSPRTGSTEAFF
TRBV28	TRBJ2-1	.	.	TGTGCCAGCGTCCGTGGGGAGACCTCCTACAATGAGCAGTTCTTC	CASVRGETSYNEQFF
TRBV6-1	TRBJ2-7	.	TRBD1	TGTGCCAGCAGGACAGGGGACGAGCAGTACTTC	CASRTGDEQYF
TRBV5-1	TRBJ2-6	.	TRBD1	TGCGCCAGCAGCTTCAGTACAGGGGCTGGGGCCAACGTCCTGACTTTC	CASSFSTGAGANVLTF
TRBV7-3	TRBJ2-2	once	.	TGTGCCAGCAGCTTAGGGAGGAGTGAGGCCGGGGAGCTGTTTTTT	CASSLGRSEAGELFF
TRBV27	TRBJ1-2	.	TRBD1	TGTGCCAGCAGTTACAGGGGAGGAGAAGGCTACACCTTC	CASSYRGGEGYTF
TRBV28	TRBJ1-2	.	.	TGTGCCAGCGATCTCCAACAGGGCGCTGGACATGGCTACACCTTC	CASDLQQGAGHGYTF
TRBV23-1	TRBJ1-5	once	TRBD1	TGCGCCAGCAGTCAACCCGGACAGGGAAATCAGCCCCAGCATTTT	CASSQPGQGNQPQHF